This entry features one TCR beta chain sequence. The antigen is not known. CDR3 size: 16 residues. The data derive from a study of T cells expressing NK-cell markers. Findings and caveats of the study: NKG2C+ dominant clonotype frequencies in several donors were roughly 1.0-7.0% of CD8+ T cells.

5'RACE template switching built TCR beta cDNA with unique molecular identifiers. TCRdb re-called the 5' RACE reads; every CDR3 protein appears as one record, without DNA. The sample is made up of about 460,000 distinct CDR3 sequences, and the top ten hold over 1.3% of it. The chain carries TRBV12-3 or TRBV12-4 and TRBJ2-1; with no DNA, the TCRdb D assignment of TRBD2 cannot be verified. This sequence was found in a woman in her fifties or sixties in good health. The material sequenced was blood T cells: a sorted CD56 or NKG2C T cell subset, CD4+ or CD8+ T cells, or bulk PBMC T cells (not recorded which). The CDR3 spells CASSSGTSGAGNEQFF.